What follows describes a single T cell receptor (beta chain). This entry is derived from a study of neurological immune-mediated disorders. cDNA synthesis was performed by 5'RACE with 10-nucleotide random UMIs. From the 5' RACE reads, TCRdb called clonotypes with MiXCR, one entry per CDR3 protein. Counted here are about 31,000 distinct CDR3 sequences, approximately 15% occurring once; the ten biggest clones make up 4% to 5%. With V trimmed by 4 bases and J by 1 base, 1 base remained unmatched. This CDR3 comprises 13 residues. CDR1 and CDR2 from the germline V gene are DFQATT and SNEGSKA (reference sequence). The time point here: technical triplicate 3. The T cells used for sorted libraries numbered roughly 1 million, either CD4+ or CD8+.

The TCR originated in a female donor with HTLV-1-associated myelopathy (HAM/TSP). The chain recombines TRBV20-1 with TRBJ2-7; TRBD2 matches 10 bases. The sequencing sample was made of CD4+ T cells from blood. The CDR3 reads CSATSGGSYEQYF. In nucleotides, the CDR3 is TGCAGTGCTACTAGCGGGGGATCCTACGAGCAGTACTTC.